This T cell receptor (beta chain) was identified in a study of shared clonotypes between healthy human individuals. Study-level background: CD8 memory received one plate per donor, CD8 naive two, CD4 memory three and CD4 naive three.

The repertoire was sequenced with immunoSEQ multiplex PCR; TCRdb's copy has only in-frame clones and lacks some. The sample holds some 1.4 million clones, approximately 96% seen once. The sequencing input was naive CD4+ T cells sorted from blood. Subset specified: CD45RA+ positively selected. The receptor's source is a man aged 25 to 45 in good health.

The CDR3 DNA is TGTGCCAGTATCGGGCACACAAGGGGAAAAAACATTCAGTACTTC. It yields the protein CASIGHTRGKNIQYF. V gene TRBV19 combines with J gene TRBJ2-4; TRBD1 is a possible D gene (5 bases). With 7 bases removed from V and 4 bases from J, the gap between germline ends came to 17 bases. The CDR3 is 15 residues long. In germline, CDR1 is LNHDA, CDR2 SQIVND (reference sequence).